This TCR beta chain was recovered during a study of blood T cell repertoires in COVID-19. Per germline, CDR1 SGHRS and CDR2 YFSETQ. This CDR3 contains 15 residues. V shed 5 bases and J 5 bases; nucleotides not matched to a gene: 5. Generated by immunoSEQ multiplex PCR, the TCRdb table keeps only in-frame clones and is missing some. Of more than 85,000 clones listed, around 81% are singletons. V gene TRBV5-1 combines with J gene TRBJ1-6; TRBD1 agrees at 9 bases. Sequenced sample: peripheral blood. This receptor was obtained from a man at least 80 years old with acute or convalescent COVID-19. Here the CDR3 DNA reads TGCGCCAGCAGGCGACAGGGGGACCATAATTCACCCCTCCACTTT. Translated, it gives CASRRQGDHNSPLHF.